Listed below are T cell receptor beta chains from one sample, sequenced in a study of identical twins. TCRdb processed the 5' RACE reads anew with MiXCR; each CDR3 protein has one entry. The profile shows about 530,000 distinct CDR3 sequences, around 24% of them singletons. Separately, the same data were catalogued under a study of yellow fever vaccine responses in identical twins.

Sequenced: CD4+ T cells sorted from blood. The origin of the receptors is a woman aged 18-29 years in good health. Each CDR3 is given with its conserved first and last residue. The order of the fields is V gene, clone size, J gene, D gene, CDR3 DNA, CDR3 protein. D genes are given only for firm matches. The size entry is marked missing in some rows and otherwise reads once, few, many or a size class.

V: TRBV9
size: NA
J: TRBJ2-1
D: NA
DNA: TGTGCCAGCAGCAAGTATGCAAGCTCCTACAATGAGCAGTTCTTC
CDR3: CASSKYASSYNEQFF

V: TRBV27
size: NA
J: TRBJ2-7
D: NA
DNA: TGTGCCAGCAGTACCCGGGCCCAAAGCTCCTACGAGCAGTACTTC
CDR3: CASSTRAQSSYEQYF

V: TRBV20-1
size: once
J: TRBJ2-1
D: TRBD2
DNA: TGCAGTGCTAGGACTAGCGGGAGTGGCAATGAGCAGTTCTTC
CDR3: CSARTSGSGNEQFF

V: TRBV20-1
size: NA
J: TRBJ2-7
D: TRBD1
DNA: TGCAGTGCTACCATCCCCGGACAGGGCGAAAGGGGGCAGTACTTC
CDR3: CSATIPGQGERGQYF

V: TRBV7-9
size: NA
J: TRBJ2-2
D: TRBD2
DNA: TGTGCCAGCAGCTTAGGTCTAGCGGGAAAGGCCGGGGAGCTGTTTTTT
CDR3: CASSLGLAGKAGELFF

V: TRBV5-1
size: few
J: TRBJ2-7
D: NA
DNA: TGCGCCAGCAGCTTGGTAGCGGCAAGCTCCTACGAGCAGTACTTC
CDR3: CASSLVAASSYEQYF

V: TRBV11-2
size: few
J: TRBJ2-2
D: NA
DNA: TGTGCCAGCACCCGAATGTGGGCACAGGTGTACACCGGGGAGCTGTTTTTT
CDR3: CASTRMWAQVYTGELFF

V: TRBV5-5
size: NA
J: TRBJ2-3
D: TRBD2
DNA: TGTGCCAGCAGGAGAGCGGGGCTCACAGATACGCAGTATTTT
CDR3: CASRRAGLTDTQYF

V: TRBV15
size: NA
J: TRBJ2-5
D: TRBD2
DNA: TGTGCCACCAGCTTAGCCGGGACTAGCGTTGGGACCCAGTACTTC
CDR3: CATSLAGTSVGTQYF

V: TRBV12-3/TRBV12-4
size: few
J: TRBJ1-6
D: NA
DNA: TGTGCCAGCACCCAACGGGGGGGGCGAAGCGGTTCACCCCTCCACTTT
CDR3: CASTQRGGRSGSPLHF

V: TRBV29-1
size: few
J: TRBJ1-1
D: NA
DNA: TGCAGCGTTCCGACGAACACTGAAGCTTTCTTT
CDR3: CSVPTNTEAFF

V: TRBV3-1
size: NA
J: TRBJ2-1
D: TRBD1
DNA: TGTGCCAGCAGCCAAACCTCAGGGGGCGCCGGGTTCTTC
CDR3: CASSQTSGGAGFF

V: TRBV24-1
size: few
J: TRBJ2-3
D: NA
DNA: TGTGCCACCAGCCCAGGGGCCTTCGCCACAGATACGCAGTATTTT
CDR3: CATSPGAFATDTQYF

V: TRBV7-9
size: few
J: TRBJ2-7
D: NA
DNA: TGTGCCAGCAGCGCCACCGCTGGCCTCTCCTACGAGCAGTACTTC
CDR3: CASSATAGLSYEQYF

V: TRBV20-1
size: NA
J: TRBJ2-3
D: TRBD1
DNA: TGCAGTGCTAGCGGACAGGGGGCTAGTACGCAGTATTTT
CDR3: CSASGQGASTQYF

V: TRBV3-1
size: few
J: TRBJ2-2
D: TRBD1
DNA: TGTGCCAGCAGCGGCCGAGGACAGGTCGGGGAGCTGTTTTTT
CDR3: CASSGRGQVGELFF

V: TRBV5-1
size: NA
J: TRBJ2-5
D: NA
DNA: TGCGCCAGCAGCTTGGGGATCGGGATAGAGACCCAGTACTTC
CDR3: CASSLGIGIETQYF

V: TRBV7-6
size: NA
J: TRBJ2-3
D: TRBD2
DNA: TGTGCCAGCAGTTACCTAGCGGGGGGGTTTGATACGCAGTATTTT
CDR3: CASSYLAGGFDTQYF

V: TRBV7-2
size: NA
J: TRBJ2-2
D: NA
DNA: TGTGCCAGCAGCTTACCAGGGTTCGGGGAGCTGTTTTTT
CDR3: CASSLPGFGELFF

V: TRBV7-7
size: NA
J: TRBJ2-1
D: TRBD1
DNA: TGTGCCAGCAGCTTAGAAGAGAGGGGGACGGGACAGGGCTACAATGAGCAGTTCTTC
CDR3: CASSLEERGTGQGYNEQFF

V: TRBV7-6
size: few
J: TRBJ2-1
D: NA
DNA: TGTGCCAGCAGCTTAGCGCGGACGAGGGAGCAGTTCTTC
CDR3: CASSLARTREQFF

V: TRBV5-1
size: few
J: TRBJ2-1
D: TRBD2
DNA: TGCGCCAGCAGCCCCGGAGCGGGGAGCTCCTACAATGAGCAGTTCTTC
CDR3: CASSPGAGSSYNEQFF

V: TRBV5-1
size: few
J: TRBJ2-2
D: NA
DNA: TGCGCCAGCAGCTTGGGTGTCCCGGCGGCGCTGTTTTTT
CDR3: CASSLGVPAALFF

V: TRBV15
size: NA
J: TRBJ2-7
D: NA
DNA: TGTGCCACCAGCAGAGCAGGGGCGGGGGAGCAGTACTTC
CDR3: CATSRAGAGEQYF

V: TRBV2
size: few
J: TRBJ2-3
D: NA
DNA: TGTGCCAGCAGCGCAGGCTTTGCAGATACGCAGTATTTT
CDR3: CASSAGFADTQYF